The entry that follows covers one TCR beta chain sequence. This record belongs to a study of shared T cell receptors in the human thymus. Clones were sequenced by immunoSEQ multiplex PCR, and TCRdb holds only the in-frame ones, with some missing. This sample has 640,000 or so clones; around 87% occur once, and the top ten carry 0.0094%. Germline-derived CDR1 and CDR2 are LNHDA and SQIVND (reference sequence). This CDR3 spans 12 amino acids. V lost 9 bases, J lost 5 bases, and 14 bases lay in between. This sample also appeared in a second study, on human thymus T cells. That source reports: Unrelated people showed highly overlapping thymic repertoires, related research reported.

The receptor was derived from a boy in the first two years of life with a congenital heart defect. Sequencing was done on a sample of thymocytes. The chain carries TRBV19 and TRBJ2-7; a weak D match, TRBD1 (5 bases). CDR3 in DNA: TGTGCCAGCCTGGGGCACACCCACGAGCAGTACTTC. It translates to CASLGHTHEQYF.